The 18 T cell receptor beta chains listed next were all sequenced from one sample in a study of blood T cell repertoires in COVID-19. Sequencing used immunoSEQ multiplex PCR; TCRdb keeps in-frame clones, though not all of them. Of approximately 56,000 clones in the sample, under 85% were seen once. Sequencing was carried out using peripheral blood. Receptor source: a man between 65 and 80 years old with active COVID-19.

The rearrangement joins TRBV30 to TRBJ2-7, with D possibly being TRBD1 (5 bases). From germline, CDR1 is GTSNPN and CDR2 SVGIG (reference sequence). CDR3 length equals 13 residues. Trimming left V 3 bases short and J 2 bases short, with 11 bases between. CDR3 nucleotide sequence: TGTGCCTGGAGCCCAGGGTTTGCCTACGAGCAGTACTTC. Translating it yields CAWSPGFAYEQYF. Based on the CDR3 plus reference TRBV30 and TRBJ2-7, the full variable domain is SQTIHQWPATLVQPVGSPLSLECTVEGTSNPNLYWYRQAAGRGLQLLFYSVGIGQISSEVPQNLSASRPQDRQFILSSKKLLLSDSGFYLCAWSPGFAYEQYFGPGTRLTVT.

The J gene is TRBJ2-7, the V gene TRBV6-2 or TRBV6-3; no clear D gene. V lost 2 bases and J lost 8, with 10 bases in between. The CDR3 covers 12 residues. Germline CDR1 MNHEY, CDR2 SVGEGT. CDR3 residues: CASSYMVQQQYF. The CDR3 DNA is TGTGCCAGCAGTTACATGGTACAGCAGCAGTACTTC.

The sample holds a few counts of this clone. J is TRBJ2-5 and V is TRBV3-1 (or the pseudogene TRBV3-2); D is uncertain. Germline V lookup: CDR1 LGHDT, CDR2 YNNKEL (reference sequence). The V end was cut by 1 base, the J end by 1 base, with 10 bases between. CDR3 length: 15 amino acids. The CDR3: CASSQGWLAQETQYF. The CDR3 DNA reads TGTGCCAGCAGCCAAGGGTGGCTGGCCCAAGAGACCCAGTACTTC.

The chain recombines TRBV18 with TRBJ1-5, with D tentatively TRBD1 (6 bases). Germline V CDR1 and CDR2: KGHSH, LQKENI. V lost 6 bases to trimming and J lost 2 bases, with 20 bases between them. The CDR3 loop spans 17 amino acids. For the CDR3, the DNA is TGTGCCAGCTCGCTGACTATAGGGGGTCAGGGCAATCAGCCCCAGCATTTT. It is translated as CASSLTIGGQGNQPQHF.

The gene calls are TRBV10-3 and TRBJ1-1; a weak D match, TRBD1 (5 bases). The V end lost 5 bases, the J end lost 6 bases, and 10 bases lay between the germline ends. CDR1 and CDR2 from the germline V gene are ENHRY and SYGVKD. The CDR3 contains 12 residues. The CDR3 region has the DNA TGTGCCATCAGTCAGGGTTTCGCTGAAGCTTTCTTT. Amino acid sequence: CAISQGFAEAFF.

The rearrangement links TRBV7-2 to TRBJ1-5; 9 bases align to TRBD1. CDR3 length equals 16 residues. The germline V gene has CDR1 SGHTA and CDR2 FQGNSA. V shed 3 bases, J shed 1 base, and the junction held 4 bases outside the gene matches. The DNA for the CDR3 is TGTGCCAGCAGCTTTTTTGGGACAGGGAGCAATCAGCCCCAGCATTTT. Translated: CASSFFGTGSNQPQHF.

The rearrangement joins TRBV30 to TRBJ1-1; tentative D call: TRBD1 (6 bases). This CDR3 has 15 residues. CDR1 GTSNPN and CDR2 SVGIG come from the germline V gene (reference sequence). Trimming took off 3 bases at V and 3 bases at J, with 17 bases between the two ends. As DNA, the CDR3 is TGTGCCTGGAGCCCCCTTCAGGGGTCGGACACTGAAGCTTTCTTT. This codes for CAWSPLQGSDTEAFF.

This clone appeared once. The chain recombines TRBV7-6 with TRBJ2-6; 8 bases are shared with TRBD1. Per germline, CDR1 SGHVS and CDR2 FNYEAQ. The CDR3 spans 17 residues. The V gene end was trimmed by 1 base and the J gene end by 1 base; junction bases not matched to a gene: 3. This CDR3 is CASSLGTGLSGANVLTF. In DNA, the CDR3 is TGTGCCAGCAGCTTAGGGACAGGGTTATCTGGGGCCAACGTCCTGACTTTC.

This chain uses TRBV9 with TRBJ2-3; TRBD2 aligns across 9 bases. Germline CDR1 is SGDLS and CDR2 is YYNGEE. This CDR3 has 14 amino acids. J lost 3 bases, V lost 2 bases, and 1 base had no gene match. CDR3 protein: CASSVTSGTDTQYF. CDR3 bases: TGTGCCAGCAGCGTTACTAGCGGGACAGATACGCAGTATTTT.

This chain joins TRBV2 and TRBJ2-7; 7 bases line up with TRBD1. Germline trimming cut 6 bases from V and 5 bases from J; bases unmatched to any gene: 7. The V gene's germline CDR1 is SNHLY and CDR2 FYNNEI. This CDR3 spans 13 amino acids. This CDR3 reads CASRPPDRDEQYF. For the CDR3, the DNA is TGTGCCAGCAGGCCTCCCGACAGGGACGAGCAGTACTTC. The full variable domain, rest sourced from reference TRBV2 and TRBJ2-7, is EPEVTQTPSHQVTQMGQEVILRCVPISNHLYFYWYRQILGQKVEFLVSFYNNEISEKSEIFDDQFSVERPDGSNFTLKIRSTKLEDSAMYFCASRPPDRDEQYFGPGTRLTVT.

This clone showed up just a few times. V gene TRBV5-1 combines with J gene TRBJ2-7, with TRBD1 matching 10 bases. The CDR3 consists of 14 residues. Germline-derived CDR1 and CDR2 are SGHRS and YFSETQ. Losses at the gene ends were 4 bases for V and 7 bases for J; bases not matched to a gene: 8. The CDR3 sequence is CASSPRQGAGEQYF. CDR3 in DNA: TGCGCCAGCAGCCCCCGACAGGGGGCAGGGGAGCAGTACTTC.

The gene calls are TRBV27 and TRBJ1-2; possible D gene TRBD1, 6 bases. CDR1 is MNHEY and CDR2 is SMNVEV in the germline V gene (reference sequence). The ends were cut back, 3 bases at V and 8 bases at J, with 13 bases in the middle. The CDR3 runs 13 residues. CDR3 residues: CASSFAQGHGYTF. The CDR3 DNA reads as TGTGCCAGCAGTTTTGCCCAGGGGCACGGCTACACCTTC.

This chain links TRBV6-5 with TRBJ1-1; D is unclear. V was pared by 4 bases and J by 5 bases, with 14 bases between. Germline loops: CDR1 MNHEY, CDR2 SVGAGI. CDR3 length: 14 amino acids. In DNA form, the CDR3 reads TGTGCCAGCAGTTCAATTAGAAGATCAACTGAAGCTTTCTTT. It encodes CASSSIRRSTEAFF.

The chain joins TRBV7-6 to TRBJ1-1; D is unresolved. Trimming left V 1 base short and J 0 bases short, with 18 bases between. Germline assignment: CDR1 SGHVS and CDR2 FNYEAQ. The CDR3 loop spans 18 amino acids. CDR3 nucleotides: TGTGCCAGCAGCTTAGTTTACGTTTTAGACAAGATGAACACTGAAGCTTTCTTT. It is translated as CASSLVYVLDKMNTEAFF.

This clone has more than one count but fewer than ten. The chain joins TRBV11-1 to TRBJ1-2, with TRBD1 matching 7 bases. Trimming took 5 bases from V and 2 from J; bases not matched to a gene: 8. The germline V gene has CDR1 SGHAT and CDR2 FQDESV (reference sequence). The CDR3 length is 15 residues. In DNA, the CDR3 is TGTGCCAGCAGCCCTATCAGGGGGTGGAACTATGGCTACACCTTC. Protein: CASSPIRGWNYGYTF.

The chain has TRBV7-8 and TRBJ2-1; 9 bases fit TRBD1. V shed 1 base, J shed 4 bases, and the junction held 8 bases outside the gene matches. The V gene's germline CDR1 is SGHVS and CDR2 FQNEAQ. The CDR3 has 17 amino acids. The CDR3 DNA sequence: TGTGCCAGCAGCTTAGGGGTTTTTGGGACAGGGTACAATGAGCAGTTCTTC. It translates to CASSLGVFGTGYNEQFF.

The gene calls are TRBV11-1 and TRBJ2-1; maybe TRBD2 (5 bases). The length of the CDR3 is 16 residues. Germline assignment: CDR1 SGHAT and CDR2 FQDESV (reference sequence). V was cut by 1 base and J by 4 bases, with 14 bases left in between. As DNA, the CDR3 is TGTGCCAGCAGCTTAGGGACTGCCCTCCCTTACAATGAGCAGTTCTTC. Its protein is CASSLGTALPYNEQFF.

The CDR3 coding sequence is TGTGCCAGCAGCCGCCGGGACAGGGGACCCTATGGCTACACCTTC. It yields the protein CASSRRDRGPYGYTF. V usage is TRBV13 and J usage is TRBJ1-2; TRBD1 agrees at 10 bases. This CDR3 spans 15 amino acids. Trimming cost V 5 bases and J 4 bases; bases outside gene matches: 7. The germline gives CDR1 PRHDT, CDR2 FYEKMQ (reference sequence).